The clone carrying this T cell receptor (beta chain) was observed at least ten times. Its antigen is unidentified. This entry is derived from a study of CD8 T cells in ankylosing spondylitis. Study-wide results and caveats: A TCR beta motif of fewer than ten highly homologous variants seemed to mark ankylosing spondylitis blood. Reports of some motif variants in reactive arthritis synovial fluid and blood predate this one. According to the report, clones linked to the disease were significantly enriched in matched synovial fluid samples taken from ankylosing spondylitis patients.

TCRdb re-called the 5' RACE reads through MiXCR, storing one row per CDR3 protein. Altogether around 320,000 distinct CDR3 sequences are present, around 21% being singletons, with the ten largest covering 3.5% to 4.5%. V was clipped by 5 bases and J by 2 bases; unmatched bases: 6. CDR3 length: 16 amino acids. This rearrangement joins TRBV12-3 or TRBV12-4 to TRBJ2-1; 10 bases are shared with TRBD2. The sample consisted of blood, either unsorted or a sorted T cell fraction (not recorded which). The sequence was obtained from a female donor with ankylosing spondylitis or in good health (not recorded which). The CDR3, as DNA: TGTGCCAGCAGTCTTAGCGGGAGGATGCCCTACAATGAGCAGTTCTTC. This gives the protein CASSLSGRMPYNEQFF.